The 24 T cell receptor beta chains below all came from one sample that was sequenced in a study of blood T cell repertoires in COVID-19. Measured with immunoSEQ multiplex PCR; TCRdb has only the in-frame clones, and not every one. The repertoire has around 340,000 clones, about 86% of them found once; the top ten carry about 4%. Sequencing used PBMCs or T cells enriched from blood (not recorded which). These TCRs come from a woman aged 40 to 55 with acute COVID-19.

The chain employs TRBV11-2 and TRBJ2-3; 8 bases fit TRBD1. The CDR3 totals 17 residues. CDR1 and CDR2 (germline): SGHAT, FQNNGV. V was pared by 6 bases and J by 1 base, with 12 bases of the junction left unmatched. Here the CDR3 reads CASRQNIPGQGTDTQYF. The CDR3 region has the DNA TGTGCCAGCAGACAAAACATCCCGGGACAGGGCACAGATACGCAGTATTTT.

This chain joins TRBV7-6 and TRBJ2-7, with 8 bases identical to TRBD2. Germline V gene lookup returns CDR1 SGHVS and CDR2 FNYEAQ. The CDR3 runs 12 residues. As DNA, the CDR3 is TGTGCTACCGGGACTAGTGCCTACGAGCAGTACTTC. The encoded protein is CATGTSAYEQYF.

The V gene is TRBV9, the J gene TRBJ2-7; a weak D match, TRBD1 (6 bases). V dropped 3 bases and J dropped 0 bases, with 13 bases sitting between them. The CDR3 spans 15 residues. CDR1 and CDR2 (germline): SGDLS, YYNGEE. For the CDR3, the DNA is TGTGCCAGCAGCGAGGCAGGGGTTAACTCCTACGAGCAGTACTTC. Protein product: CASSEAGVNSYEQYF.

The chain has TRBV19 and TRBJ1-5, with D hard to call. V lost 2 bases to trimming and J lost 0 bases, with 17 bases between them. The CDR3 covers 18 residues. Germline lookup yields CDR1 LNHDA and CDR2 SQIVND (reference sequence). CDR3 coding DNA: TGTGCCAGTAGTATAATCTGGGCAGCGGATTATAGCAATCAGCCCCAGCATTTT. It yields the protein CASSIIWAADYSNQPQHF.

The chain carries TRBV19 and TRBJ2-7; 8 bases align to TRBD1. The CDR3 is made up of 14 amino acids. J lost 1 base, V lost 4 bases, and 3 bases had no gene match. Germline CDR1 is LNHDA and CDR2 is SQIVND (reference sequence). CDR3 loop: CASSRQGQSYEQYF. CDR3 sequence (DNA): TGTGCCAGTAGTAGACAGGGGCAGTCCTACGAGCAGTACTTC.

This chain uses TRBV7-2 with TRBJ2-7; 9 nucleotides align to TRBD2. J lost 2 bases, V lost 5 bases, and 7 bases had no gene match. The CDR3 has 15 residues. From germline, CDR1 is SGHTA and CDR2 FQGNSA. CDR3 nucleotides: TGTGCCAGCAGCCGTAACAGCGGGGGGCCCTACGAGCAGTACTTC. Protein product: CASSRNSGGPYEQYF.

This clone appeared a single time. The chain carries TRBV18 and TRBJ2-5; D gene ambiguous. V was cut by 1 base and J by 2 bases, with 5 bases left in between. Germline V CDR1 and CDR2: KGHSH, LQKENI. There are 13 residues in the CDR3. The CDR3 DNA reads TGTGCCAGCTCACCACAGACTCAAGAGACCCAGTACTTC. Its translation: CASSPQTQETQYF.

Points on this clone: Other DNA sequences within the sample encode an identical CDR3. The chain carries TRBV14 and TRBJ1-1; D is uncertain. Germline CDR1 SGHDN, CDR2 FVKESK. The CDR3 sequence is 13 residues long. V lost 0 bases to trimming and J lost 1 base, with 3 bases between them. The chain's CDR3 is CASSQDRNTEAFF. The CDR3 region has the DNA TGTGCCAGCAGCCAAGATCGGAACACTGAAGCTTTCTTT.

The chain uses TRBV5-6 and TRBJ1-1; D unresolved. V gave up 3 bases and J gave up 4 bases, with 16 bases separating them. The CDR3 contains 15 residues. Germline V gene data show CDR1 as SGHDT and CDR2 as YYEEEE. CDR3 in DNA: TGTGCCAGCAGCTGGACGGGGAACCTGATCACTGAAGCTTTCTTT. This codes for CASSWTGNLITEAFF.

The CDR3 loop reads CASRSPGTGSNEQFF. CDR3 sequence (DNA): TGTGCCAGCAGATCTCCCGGGACAGGGTCCAATGAGCAGTTCTTC. The rearrangement uses TRBV27 and TRBJ2-1; 9 nucleotides align to TRBD1. CDR3 size: 15 residues. Germline-derived CDR1 and CDR2 are MNHEY and SMNVEV (reference sequence). V trimming: 6 bases; J trimming: 6 bases; junction bases outside the gene matches: 9.

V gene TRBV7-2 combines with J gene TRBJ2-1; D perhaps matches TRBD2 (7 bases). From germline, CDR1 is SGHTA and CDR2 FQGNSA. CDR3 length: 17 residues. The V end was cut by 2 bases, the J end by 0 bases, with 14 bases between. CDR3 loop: CASSLSSGTSSYNEQFF. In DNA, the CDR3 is TGTGCCAGCAGCTTATCGAGCGGGACAAGCTCCTACAATGAGCAGTTCTTC.

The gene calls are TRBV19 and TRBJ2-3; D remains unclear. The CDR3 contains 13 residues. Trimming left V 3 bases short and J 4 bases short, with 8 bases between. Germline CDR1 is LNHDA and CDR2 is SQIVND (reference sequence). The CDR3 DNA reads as TGTGCCAGTAGTATGGGCGTGGCAGATACGCAGTATTTT. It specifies CASSMGVADTQYF. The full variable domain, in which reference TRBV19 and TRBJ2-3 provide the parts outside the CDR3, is DGGITQSPKYLFRKEGQNVTLSCEQNLNHDAMYWYRQDPGQGLRLIYYSQIVNDFQKGDIAEGYSVSREKKESFPLTVTSAQKNPTAFYLCASSMGVADTQYFGPGTRLTVL.

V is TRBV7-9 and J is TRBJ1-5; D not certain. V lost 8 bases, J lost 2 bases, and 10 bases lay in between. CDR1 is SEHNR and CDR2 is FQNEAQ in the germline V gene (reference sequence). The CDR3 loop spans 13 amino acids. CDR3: CASSGGGNQPQHF. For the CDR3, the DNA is TGTGCCAGCTCTGGAGGTGGCAATCAGCCCCAGCATTTT.

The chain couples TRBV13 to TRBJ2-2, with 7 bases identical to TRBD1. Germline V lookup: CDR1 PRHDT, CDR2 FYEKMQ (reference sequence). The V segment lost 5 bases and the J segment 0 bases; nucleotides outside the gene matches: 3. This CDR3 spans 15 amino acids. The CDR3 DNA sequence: TGTGCCAGCAGCCTGACAGGGACGAACACCGGGGAGCTGTTTTTT. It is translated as CASSLTGTNTGELFF.

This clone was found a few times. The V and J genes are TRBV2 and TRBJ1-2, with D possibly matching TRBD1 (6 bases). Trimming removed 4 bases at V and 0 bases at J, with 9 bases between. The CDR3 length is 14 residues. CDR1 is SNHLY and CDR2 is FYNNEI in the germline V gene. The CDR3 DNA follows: TGTGCCAGCAGTGGGGGGACATCTAACTATGGCTACACCTTC. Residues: CASSGGTSNYGYTF. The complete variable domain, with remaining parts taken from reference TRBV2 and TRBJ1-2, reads EPEVTQTPSHQVTQMGQEVILRCVPISNHLYFYWYRQILGQKVEFLVSFYNNEISEKSEIFDDQFSVERPDGSNFTLKIRSTKLEDSAMYFCASSGGTSNYGYTFGSGTRLTVV.

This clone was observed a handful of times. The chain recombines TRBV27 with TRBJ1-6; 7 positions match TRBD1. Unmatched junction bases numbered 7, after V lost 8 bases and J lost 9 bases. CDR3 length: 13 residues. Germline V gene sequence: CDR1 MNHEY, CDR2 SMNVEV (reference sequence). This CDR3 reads CASRNRGSSPLHF. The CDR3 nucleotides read TGTGCCAGCCGGAACAGGGGTAGTTCACCCCTCCACTTT.

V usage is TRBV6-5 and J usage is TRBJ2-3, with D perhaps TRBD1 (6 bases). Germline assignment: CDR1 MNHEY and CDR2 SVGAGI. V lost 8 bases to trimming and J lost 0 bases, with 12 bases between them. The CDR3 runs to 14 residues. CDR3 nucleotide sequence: TGTGCCAGCCCGGGACACTTCAGCACAGATACGCAGTATTTT. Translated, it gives CASPGHFSTDTQYF.

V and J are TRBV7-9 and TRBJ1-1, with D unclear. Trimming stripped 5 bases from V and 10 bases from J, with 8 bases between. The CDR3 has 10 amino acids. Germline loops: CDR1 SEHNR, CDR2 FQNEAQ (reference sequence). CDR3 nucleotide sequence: TGTGCCAGCAGCGGGCAATCAGCTTTCTTT. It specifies CASSGQSAFF.

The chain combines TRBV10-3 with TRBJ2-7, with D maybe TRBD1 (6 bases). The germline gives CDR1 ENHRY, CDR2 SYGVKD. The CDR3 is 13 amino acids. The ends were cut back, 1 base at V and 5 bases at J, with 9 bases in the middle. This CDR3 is CAISEWQGNEQYF. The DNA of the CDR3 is TGTGCCATCAGTGAGTGGCAGGGGAACGAGCAGTACTTC.

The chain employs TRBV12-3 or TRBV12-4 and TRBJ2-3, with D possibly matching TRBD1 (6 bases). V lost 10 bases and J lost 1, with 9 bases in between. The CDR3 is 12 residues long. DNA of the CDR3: TGTGCCACTAGACAGGGCACAGATACGCAGTATTTT. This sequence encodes CATRQGTDTQYF.

The CDR3 DNA is TGTGCCAGCAGGGGGGGGCCGGGCGGATACAATCAGCCCCAGCATTTT. It specifies CASRGGPGGYNQPQHF. This chain links TRBV28 with TRBJ1-5; tentatively, D is TRBD1 (6 bases). V was pared by 6 bases and J by 3 bases, with 18 bases between. CDR1 is MDHEN, CDR2 SYDVKM, per germline. The CDR3 runs to 16 residues. Full variable domain (remainder filled in from reference TRBV28 and TRBJ1-5): DVKVTQSSRYLVKRTGEKVFLECVQDMDHENMFWYRQDPGLGLRLIYFSYDVKMKEKGDIPEGYSVSREKKERFSLILESASTNQTSMYLCASRGGPGGYNQPQHFGDGTRLSIL.

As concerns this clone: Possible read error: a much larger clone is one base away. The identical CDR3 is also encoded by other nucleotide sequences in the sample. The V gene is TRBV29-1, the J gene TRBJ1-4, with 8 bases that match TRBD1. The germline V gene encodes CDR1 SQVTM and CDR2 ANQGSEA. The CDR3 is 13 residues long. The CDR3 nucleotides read TGTAGCGTGGGCGGACAGGGTAATGAAAAACTGTTTTTT. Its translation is CSVGGQGNEKLFF. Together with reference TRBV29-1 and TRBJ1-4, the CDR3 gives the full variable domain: SAVISQKPSRDICQRGTSLTIQCQVDSQVTMMFWYRQQPGQSLTLIATANQGSEATYESGFVIDKFPISRPNLTFSTLTVSNMSPEDSSIYLCSVGGQGNEKLFFGSGTQLSVL.

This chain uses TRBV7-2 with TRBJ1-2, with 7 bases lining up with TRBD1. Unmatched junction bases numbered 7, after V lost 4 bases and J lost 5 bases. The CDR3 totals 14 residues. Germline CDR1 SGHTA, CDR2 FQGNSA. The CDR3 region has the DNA TGTGCCAGCAGCTCACGGGACAGCTTTTATGGCTACACCTTC. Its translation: CASSSRDSFYGYTF. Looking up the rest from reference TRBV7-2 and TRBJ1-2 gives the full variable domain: GAGVSQSPSNKVTEKGKDVELRCDPISGHTALYWYRQSLGQGLEFLIYFQGNSAPDKSGLPSDRFSAERTGGSVSTLTIQRTQQEDSAVYLCASSSRDSFYGYTFGSGTRLTVV.

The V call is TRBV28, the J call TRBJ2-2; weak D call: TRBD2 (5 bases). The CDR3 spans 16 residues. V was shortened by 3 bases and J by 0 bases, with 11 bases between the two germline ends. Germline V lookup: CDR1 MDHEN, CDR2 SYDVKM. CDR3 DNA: TGTGCCAGCAGTTTGGTAGCGACCGCGAACACCGGGGAGCTGTTTTTT. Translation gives CASSLVATANTGELFF.